One and the same sample provided the 19 T cell receptor beta chains below, sequenced in a study of CD8 T cells in ankylosing spondylitis. TCRdb re-called the 5' RACE reads through MiXCR, storing one row per CDR3 protein. The sample yields 150,000 to 200,000 distinct CDR3 sequences, 11% seen once. Sequencing was performed on blood, either unsorted or a sorted T cell fraction (not recorded which). These receptors came from a male donor with ankylosing spondylitis or in good health (not recorded which).

This clonotype was counted only a few times. The V gene is TRBV5-1, the J gene TRBJ2-1; D may be TRBD1 (5 bases). V dropped 3 bases and J dropped 8 bases, with 12 bases sitting between them. Per germline, CDR1 SGHRS and CDR2 YFSETQ. The CDR3 is 13 residues long. The CDR3 region is CASSSDKSDEQFF. The CDR3 nucleotides read TGCGCCAGCAGCTCGGACAAGTCCGATGAGCAGTTCTTC.

This clonotype was counted only a few times. The rearrangement joins TRBV7-2 to TRBJ2-5; 9 nucleotides line up with TRBD1. This CDR3 contains 14 residues. V shed 1 base, J shed 7 bases, and the junction held 4 bases outside the gene matches. Per germline, CDR1 SGHTA and CDR2 FQGNSA. The CDR3 sequence: CASSLEGQGLTQYF. CDR3 DNA sequence: TGTGCCAGCAGCTTAGAGGGACAGGGTTTGACCCAGTACTTC. Variable domain in full (rest from reference TRBV7-2 and TRBJ2-5): GAGVSQSPSNKVTEKGKDVELRCDPISGHTALYWYRQSLGQGLEFLIYFQGNSAPDKSGLPSDRFSAERTGGSVSTLTIQRTQQEDSAVYLCASSLEGQGLTQYFGPGTRLLVL.

In this sample, this clonotype turned up a few times. The chain couples TRBV6-2 or TRBV6-3 to TRBJ2-1; 7 positions match TRBD1. The CDR3 length is 14 residues. Unmatched junction bases numbered 6, after V lost 6 bases and J lost 4 bases. CDR1 MNHEY and CDR2 SVGEGT come from the germline V gene. DNA of the CDR3: TGTGCCAGCAGAACGGGACAGCCTTACAATGAGCAGTTCTTC. Protein product: CASRTGQPYNEQFF.

The chain couples TRBV11-2 to TRBJ2-2; D is unresolved. Germline V CDR1 and CDR2: SGHAT, FQNNGV. V gave up 2 bases and J gave up 9 bases, with 10 bases separating them. CDR3 length equals 13 residues. This CDR3 is CASSLNVVRELFF. The CDR3 DNA follows: TGTGCCAGCAGCTTAAATGTGGTCCGGGAGCTGTTTTTT.

This clonotype came up many times. V is TRBV4-3 and J is TRBJ2-5; a possible D gene is TRBD2 (6 bases). The ends were cut back, 1 base at V and 2 bases at J, with 11 bases in the middle. CDR1 is LGHNA, CDR2 YSLEER, per germline. The CDR3 spans 15 residues. CDR3 in amino acids: CASSQGTTRQETQYF. The CDR3 DNA is TGCGCCAGCAGCCAAGGGACTACTCGACAAGAGACCCAGTACTTC.

The chain joins TRBV11-3 to TRBJ2-3; no clear D gene. Per the germline V gene, CDR1 is SGHNT and CDR2 is YENEEA. Trimming pared 3 bases from V and 4 bases from J, leaving 8 bases between. This CDR3 comprises 13 residues. CDR3 loop: CASSLAHPDTQYF. Written as DNA, the CDR3 is TGTGCCAGCAGCTTGGCGCATCCAGATACGCAGTATTTT.

This clonotype has only a few counts. This chain links TRBV12-3 or TRBV12-4 with TRBJ1-5; D not resolved. There are 16 residues in the CDR3. The V gene lost 3 bases and the J gene lost 2 bases, with 14 bases spanning the gap. Written as DNA, the CDR3 is TGTGCCAGCAGTTTTCGTACCCTAATGGGCAATCAGCCCCAGCATTTT. Translating it yields CASSFRTLMGNQPQHF.

This clonotype has at least ten counts. This sequence joins TRBV6-5 and TRBJ2-2; possibly TRBD2 for D (6 bases). V shed 4 bases and J shed 9 bases, with 15 bases lying between them. CDR1 is MNHEY and CDR2 is SVGAGI in the germline V gene. This CDR3 region has 14 residues. CDR3 sequence reads: CASSLYSGPRELFF. CDR3 DNA: TGTGCCAGCAGTTTATATAGCGGCCCAAGGGAGCTGTTTTTT.

This clonotype was seen ten or more times. The chain has TRBV11-2 and TRBJ1-6; unclear D gene. Trimming stripped 3 bases from V and 5 bases from J, with 14 bases between. This CDR3 spans 16 amino acids. Germline V lookup: CDR1 SGHAT, CDR2 FQNNGV. Here the CDR3 DNA reads TGTGCCAGCAGCTTGGCCGGGTCTTCAGATAATTCACCCCTCCACTTT. Translated: CASSLAGSSDNSPLHF. Full variable domain (rest looked up from reference TRBV11-2 and TRBJ1-6): EAGVAQSPRYKIIEKRQSVAFWCNPISGHATLYWYQQILGQGPKLLIQFQNNGVVDDSQLPKDRFSAERLKGVDSTLKIQPAKLEDSAVYLCASSLAGSSDNSPLHFGNGTRLTVT.

This clonotype was counted a few times. The chain has TRBV27 and TRBJ2-3; 9 nucleotides agree with TRBD2. The CDR3 extends over 15 amino acids. Germline-derived CDR1 and CDR2 are MNHEY and SMNVEV (reference sequence). J was trimmed by 5 bases and V by 5 bases; bases with no gene match: 8. CDR3 DNA sequence: TGTGCCAGCAGTCCCTTTGCGGGGGGGCGAGATACGCAGTATTTT. It is translated as CASSPFAGGRDTQYF.

This clonotype was observed at least ten times. The gene calls are TRBV24-1 and TRBJ2-1; D may be TRBD1 or TRBD2 (5 bases each). V lost 1 base and J lost 5, with 17 bases in between. The CDR3 consists of 17 residues. The germline gives CDR1 KGHDR, CDR2 SFDVKD. CDR3 DNA sequence: TGTGCCACCAGTGATTTTGTCACTACGGGGCTGAACAATGAGCAGTTCTTC. It codes for CATSDFVTTGLNNEQFF.

This clonotype appeared a few times. The chain is built from TRBV14 and TRBJ2-2, with a possible D match to TRBD2 (5 bases). The CDR3 has 14 residues. Germline V gene lookup returns CDR1 SGHDN and CDR2 FVKESK. Trimming pared 1 base from V and 5 bases from J, leaving 8 bases between. Here the CDR3 reads CASSQGRETGELFF. DNA of the CDR3: TGTGCCAGCAGCCAAGGACGGGAAACCGGGGAGCTGTTTTTT.

In this sample, this clonotype turned up a few times. The CDR3, as DNA: TGTGCCAGCAGTTTAGGCCTAGCGGGGGGGGAAGGCAATGAGCAGTTCTTC. It encodes CASSLGLAGGEGNEQFF. The J gene is TRBJ2-1, the V gene TRBV28; 12 nucleotides align to TRBD2. This CDR3 spans 17 amino acids. V shed 2 bases and J 6 bases; nucleotides not matched to a gene: 8. Germline CDR1 MDHEN, CDR2 SYDVKM.

In its sample, this clonotype was seen many times. V and J are TRBV29-1 and TRBJ2-7; D is uncertain. CDR3 length: 13 amino acids. V lost 3 bases and J 1 base, leaving 10 bases between the germline ends. From germline, CDR1 is SQVTM and CDR2 ANQGSEA. The CDR3 reads CSVEVNGSYEQYF. The CDR3 DNA reads TGCAGCGTTGAGGTGAACGGGTCCTACGAGCAGTACTTC.

This clonotype has a count of ten or more. V usage is TRBV12-3 or TRBV12-4 and J usage is TRBJ2-7; TRBD2 might be the D (6 bases). V lost 2 bases, J lost 0 bases, and 11 bases lay in between. This CDR3 has 15 amino acids. CDR3: CASSLTGAFSYEQYF. The CDR3 DNA reads as TGTGCCAGCAGTTTAACGGGAGCATTCTCCTACGAGCAGTACTTC.

There are many counts of this clonotype. The genes are TRBV10-3 and TRBJ1-3, with a tentative D call TRBD1 (6 bases). V was clipped by 6 bases and J by 0 bases, with 9 bases between them. Germline V gives CDR1 ENHRY, CDR2 SYGVKD. The CDR3 loop spans 14 amino acids. The CDR3: CAIRPDSSGNTIYF. The CDR3 DNA is TGTGCCATCAGACCGGACAGCTCTGGAAACACCATATATTTT.

This clonotype was seen many times. The chain carries TRBV10-2 and TRBJ1-6; TRBD1 matches at 7 bases. Germline V gives CDR1 WSHSY, CDR2 SAAADI. This CDR3 comprises 16 residues. The J segment lost 15 bases and the V segment lost 3 bases, leaving 17 bases of the junction unmatched. The chain's CDR3 is CASSDPSRQGLFDLHF. The CDR3 region has the DNA TGCGCCAGCAGTGACCCCTCTAGACAGGGACTTTTCGACCTCCACTTT.

This clonotype was counted ten times or more. J is TRBJ1-6 and V is TRBV12-3 or TRBV12-4, with D hard to call. Trimming pared 3 bases from V and 10 bases from J, leaving 7 bases between. The CDR3 sequence is 12 residues long. The CDR3 sequence: CASSFSVSPLHF. The CDR3 DNA follows: TGTGCCAGCAGTTTCAGTGTCTCACCCCTCCACTTT.

This clonotype was observed many times. The V and J genes are TRBV27 and TRBJ2-7; D is unresolved. The germline CDR1 and CDR2 sequences are MNHEY and SMNVEV (reference sequence). CDR3 length: 13 residues. V lost 5 bases to trimming and J lost 1 base, with 9 bases between them. The CDR3 region is CASSPRISYEQYF. The DNA for the CDR3 is TGTGCCAGCAGTCCCAGGATTTCCTACGAGCAGTACTTC.